Below are 2 T cell receptor beta chains sequenced from a single sample in a study of vaccination and CD4 T cells after COVID-19. The treatment here: roughly nine-day PBMC culture with coronavirus spike peptide pools or control peptides (ViraFEST assay). No antigens are known for them. Once obtained from cultured CD4+ T cells, the DNA was sequenced using the Oncomine TCR Beta short-read assay. TCRdb re-called the PCR reads with MiXCR, one entry per CDR3 protein. Among 9,500 to 10,000 distinct CDR3 sequences listed, more than 60% were seen once. The sequenced material came from CD4+ T cells from blood, cultured in vitro. These receptors were obtained from a human donor who had recovered from COVID-19.

This sequence joins TRBV19 and TRBJ1-5, with D maybe TRBD1 (6 bases). CDR1 is LNHDA and CDR2 is SQIVND in the germline V gene (reference sequence). The CDR3 runs 15 residues. V was trimmed by 4 bases and J by 1 base, leaving 11 bases between them. The chain's CDR3 is CASSTPQGSNQPQHF. The CDR3 coding sequence is TGTGCCAGTAGTACGCCCCAGGGGAGCAATCAGCCCCAGCATTTT.

The chain uses TRBV14 and TRBJ2-7; the D is unclear. CDR3 length: 12 amino acids. Per germline, CDR1 SGHDN and CDR2 FVKESK. The V and J ends lost 4 bases and 6 bases respectively, with 10 bases between them. CDR3 region: CASSPNPREQYF. The CDR3 coding sequence is TGTGCCAGCAGCCCAAATCCCCGCGAGCAGTACTTC.